This TCR beta chain was obtained from a study of cytomegalovirus exposure and HLA in healthy donors. The overall study: From donors who were HLA-typed, an early data release held 75 million to 85 million unique TCRs.

The PCR used 60 Vbeta and 13 Jbeta primers. Per the authors' pipeline: Per a later analysis, the number of unique TCR beta chains was roughly 83 million, of which about 10 million were shared. The assay was immunoSEQ multiplex PCR, and TCRdb's table has in-frame clones only and misses some. Clone size and V and J calls were adopted from that table, with D and trimming inferred from the DNA. The table records roughly 130,000 clones, just under 75% of them present only once. Study results and caveats: One variant, a missense change in DCLRE1C, was linked in a later analysis to TCR beta V- and J-gene trimming. Among TCR beta chains, those listed as cytomegalovirus-associated numbered approximately 150.

Germline CDR1 reads LGHNA; CDR2 reads YNFKEQ. The V end was cut by 4 bases, the J end by 6 bases, with 17 bases between. This CDR3 is 15 amino acids long. As for this clone: Its antigen is undetermined.

Sequencing was carried out using PBMCs. The gene calls are TRBV4-2 and TRBJ2-3; a possible D gene is TRBD2 (5 bases). The receptor comes from a man aged 35 to 55 in good health and CMV-seropositive. Written as DNA, the CDR3 is TGTGCCAGCAGCCCCGAGCGGCCCCCACGGGATACGCAGTATTTT. Its protein product is CASSPERPPRDTQYF.